There are many counts of the clone carrying this T cell receptor (beta chain). The CDR3 is cut off 3 residues early in the read; its end comes from the germline J gene. The sample originates from a study of T cell clonality in common variable immunodeficiency. V trimming: 4 bases; J trimming: 4 bases; junction bases outside the gene matches: 5. Germline V gene sequence: CDR1 WSHSY, CDR2 SAAADI. The CDR3 contains 15 residues. Sequencing was performed with immunoSEQ multiplex PCR; in TCRdb, only in-frame clones are kept and a portion is missing. This sample carries over 30,000 clones and no singletons, and around 3.3% goes to the top ten.

The origin of this receptor is a person aged 18-69 years in good health. Sequenced sample: peripheral blood mononuclear cells. The chain links TRBV10-2 to TRBJ2-5; 11 bases match TRBD2. The CDR3 bases that were read are TGCGCCAGCAGTGTAGCGGGGGGGCAGGTAGAGACC. This sequence encodes CASSVAGGQVET. The full CDR3 reads CASSVAGGQVETQYF.